What follows describes a single T cell receptor beta chain. The target antigen is unknown. The data belong to a study of T cell responses to AZD1222 COVID-19 vaccine. The CDR3 has 14 amino acids. V dropped 9 bases and J dropped 2 bases, with 17 bases sitting between them. Germline assignment: CDR1 SNHLY and CDR2 FYNNEI. Generated by immunoSEQ multiplex PCR, the TCRdb table keeps only in-frame clones and is missing some. The sample consists of roughly 120,000 clones, 87% of them appearing once. Study-level results: Only five or six AZD1222 recipients were seropositive at baseline.

The J gene is TRBJ2-7, the V gene TRBV2; D is uncertain. Sample: peripheral blood, taken on day 0 of AZD1222 vaccination. This TCR came from an adult in good health. This chain's CDR3 is CARLQQNSTYEQYF. In nucleotides, the CDR3 is TGTGCCAGGTTACAGCAAAACAGTACCTACGAGCAGTACTTC.